This section outlines one T cell receptor beta chain sequence together with its context. Only in-frame clones appear in the TCRdb table, and some are missing; sequencing was by immunoSEQ multiplex PCR. This sample carries hundreds of thousands of clones, 85% of them seen once, and the ten largest clones take more than 3%. These data are taken from a study of blood T cell repertoires in COVID-19. At the level of the study: The United States, Italy and Spain were the sources of the acute and convalescent COVID-19 samples.

This clonotype was obtained from a woman under 30 with acute or convalescent COVID-19. Sequencing was carried out using peripheral blood.

CDR3 amino acids: CASSQVGGGTDTQYF. The CDR3 bases are TGCGCCAGCAGCCAAGTTGGGGGGGGCACAGATACGCAGTATTTT. The chain has TRBV4-1 and TRBJ2-3; 7 bases line up with TRBD2. Trimming removed 1 base from V and 1 base from J; junction bases left unmatched: 2. The CDR3 has 15 amino acids. The germline V gene encodes CDR1 MGHRA and CDR2 YSYEKL.